This record looks at one T cell receptor beta chain sequence and its context. Its antigen remains undetermined. No much larger clone is present one base from it, and per-base qualities are unavailable. The sample belongs to a study of blood T cell repertoires in COVID-19 (TCRdb year 2020). For the wider study: Collaborator samples came from the United States, Italy and Spain and covered acute and convalescent phases of COVID-19. Samples came from the ongoing ImmuneRACE study (first 160 participants) plus 1,254 subjects from 6 global collaborators. The material from the prospective study consisted of cDNA or gDNA derived from T cells, B-cell-depleted T cells, or PBMCs. Where available, HLA class I and class II types were taken from metadata supplied by the sample provider and were not determined by assay-based typing. The dataset comprised deeply sampled blood TCRbeta repertoires from subjects exposed to, actively infected with, or recovered from COVID-19. Nearly every sample came with metadata listing a de-identified subject ID, COVID-19 status, age in years and sex. A freely available public database, intended as a resource for researchers studying the immune response to SARS-CoV-2, is where the repertoires were released. What the authors observed across the whole study: How much clinical and demographic metadata was included differed by source and by participant, and the metadata was provided uncurated.

TCRbeta CDR3 regions were amplified from genomic DNA using the immunoSEQ Assay, a bias-controlled multiplex PCR. As for the original processing: Nucleated cell counts per sample were estimated from amplification of reference gene primers within the assay. To quantify the absolute abundance of each unique TCRbeta CDR3 rearrangement, sequence reads were collapsed and filtered. For each sample, productive Simpson clonality was calculated by taking the square root of Simpson's diversity index across productive rearrangements. TCRdb limited this immuneACCESS table to in-frame rearrangements with V and J called. A share of clones is missing; checked studies link under half to unresolved V genes, and the rest is unexplained. V and J calls and clone size are given by that table; D and trimming were obtained from the DNA. The sample records a few hundred thousand clones, 80% to 90% of which are singletons. The ten largest account for about 13% of the sample.

Each collaborating institution followed its own protocols to collect whole blood in K2EDTA tubes. For TCRbeta analysis, collaborator samples were shipped as frozen whole blood, as isolated PBMCs, or as DNA extracted from either sample type. From cysteine to phenylalanine, the CDR3 is 17 amino acids long. Only the CDR3 part of the read is kept: 51 bases, read in frame from the first base. CDR1 is given as SQVTM and CDR2 as ANQGSEA, both from the germline V gene. The junction carries 21 bases between V and J, which are trimmed by 3 bases and 2 bases respectively. This receptor was identified in a human donor in a cohort sampled during active COVID-19. The chain was built from TRBV29-1 and TRBJ2-3; the D gene identity is not certain. Sequencing was performed on peripheral blood. The CDR3 region has the sequence CSVEHDTVPFITDTQYF. The sequenced DNA: TGCAGCGTTGAGCATGACACGGTCCCATTTATCACAGATACGCAGTATTTT.